The 30 T cell receptor beta chains presented below share a single source sample, sequenced in a study of Graves' ophthalmopathy and Graves' hyperthyroidism. TCR beta CDR3 amplification used RNA transcripts. First-round RT-PCR with HTBI primers preceded a second-round multiplex PCR. In TCRdb, the multiplex PCR reads were re-called with MiXCR into one record per CDR3 protein. The sample lists about 400,000 distinct CDR3 sequences; around 20% were seen once. The sample was peripheral blood. These receptors were taken from a woman under 30 with Graves' ophthalmopathy.

This clonotype was counted at least ten times. The chain recombines TRBV12-3 or TRBV12-4 with TRBJ1-1, with TRBD1 matching over 7 bases. The CDR3 totals 14 residues. The V gene end was trimmed by 6 bases and the J gene end by 10 bases; junction bases not matched to a gene: 14. In DNA form, the CDR3 reads TGTGCCAGCAGCGCTAGGGACAGACTACATAGAGCTTTCTTT. It translates to CASSARDRLHRAFF.

This clonotype was observed at least ten times. The rearrangement joins TRBV28 to TRBJ1-6; D unresolved. Trimming took off 3 bases at V and 9 bases at J, with 12 bases between the two ends. Germline lookup yields CDR1 MDHEN and CDR2 SYDVKM. This CDR3 spans 14 amino acids. CDR3 coding DNA: TGTGCCAGCAGTTTCTACTATATAGGTTCACCCCTCCACTTT. Residues: CASSFYYIGSPLHF.

This clonotype was counted a few times. The chain joins TRBV15 to TRBJ1-5; D remains ambiguous. CDR1 and CDR2 from the germline V gene are LNHNV and YYDKDF (reference sequence). This CDR3 has 14 residues. V gave up 0 bases and J gave up 11 bases, with 14 bases separating them. The CDR3 reads CATSRDRALPAQHF. The DNA of the CDR3 is TGTGCCACCAGCAGAGATCGGGCCCTACCGGCCCAGCATTTT. Looking up the rest from reference TRBV15 and TRBJ1-5 gives the full variable domain: DAMVIQNPRYQVTQFGKPVTLSCSQTLNHNVMYWYQQKSSQAPKLLFHYYDKDFNNEADTPDNFQSRRPNTSFCFLDIRSPGLGDTAMYLCATSRDRALPAQHFGDGTRLSIL.

This clonotype was counted many times. The chain recombines TRBV6-2 or TRBV6-3 with TRBJ2-6; 10 nucleotides line up with TRBD1. Losses at the gene ends were 4 bases for V and 2 bases for J; bases not matched to a gene: 17. This CDR3 has 21 residues. Germline lookup yields CDR1 MNHEY and CDR2 SVGEGT. The CDR3 DNA is TGTGCCAGCAGTTCCCGTTTTAATCCGGGACAGGGGTTGCCTGGGGCCAACGTCCTGACTTTC. Translating gives CASSSRFNPGQGLPGANVLTF.

This clonotype was detected ten times or more. The V call is TRBV19, the J call TRBJ1-1; unclear D gene. V was shortened by 1 base and J by 5 bases, with 8 bases between the two germline ends. The CDR3 has 13 residues. Per germline, CDR1 LNHDA and CDR2 SQIVND (reference sequence). This chain's CDR3 is CASSIVAGTEAFF. The CDR3 region has the DNA TGTGCCAGTAGTATAGTGGCGGGAACTGAAGCTTTCTTT.

This clonotype appeared a single time. The gene calls are TRBV7-2 and TRBJ2-7, with 7 bases that match TRBD1. This CDR3 comprises 14 residues. The V and J ends lost 5 bases and 3 bases, in that order; junction bases with no gene match: 7. Germline V lookup: CDR1 SGHTA, CDR2 FQGNSA. The CDR3 region is CASSAHRGNYEQYF. The CDR3 DNA sequence: TGTGCCAGCAGCGCACACAGGGGAAACTACGAGCAGTACTTC.

This clonotype was counted ten times or more. The J gene is TRBJ1-1, the V gene TRBV29-1, with D unresolved. With 6 bases removed from V and 0 bases from J, the gap between germline ends came to 8 bases. The germline CDR1 and CDR2 sequences are SQVTM and ANQGSEA. The CDR3 length is 12 residues. CDR3: CSVRTVNTEAFF. The DNA of the CDR3 is TGCAGCGTCCGGACGGTGAACACTGAAGCTTTCTTT.

In its sample, this clonotype was seen many times. V is TRBV13 and J is TRBJ1-2; D may be TRBD1 (5 bases). CDR1 is PRHDT and CDR2 is FYEKMQ in the germline V gene (reference sequence). The CDR3 length is 13 residues. The V and J ends lost 5 bases and 6 bases respectively, with 13 bases between them. CDR3 DNA: TGTGCCAGCAGCCCCCGGGGGAGGGATGGCTACACCTTC. It translates to CASSPRGRDGYTF.

V usage is TRBV20-1 and J usage is TRBJ2-5, with D unclear. The V gene's germline CDR1 is DFQATT and CDR2 SNEGSKA (reference sequence). The ends were cut back, 0 bases at V and 2 bases at J, with 10 bases in the middle. The CDR3 consists of 14 residues. The CDR3 region has the DNA TGCAGTGCTAGAGATGGCCGGAATCAAGAGACCCAGTACTTC. Its translation is CSARDGRNQETQYF.

This clonotype was counted ten times or more. The genes are TRBV5-5 and TRBJ1-2; D remains ambiguous. Germline CDR1 and CDR2: SGHKS and YYEKEE (reference sequence). Trimming cost V 0 bases and J 2 bases, with 11 bases left between them. CDR3 length: 15 amino acids. The CDR3 sequence is CASSLGGGPNYGYTF. The CDR3 bases are TGTGCCAGCAGCTTGGGTGGCGGTCCAAACTATGGCTACACCTTC. Variable domain in full (rest from reference TRBV5-5 and TRBJ1-2): DAGVTQSPTHLIKTRGQQVTLRCSPISGHKSVSWYQQVLGQGPQFIFQYYEKEERGRGNFPDRFSARQFPNYSSELNVNALLLGDSALYLCASSLGGGPNYGYTFGSGTRLTVV.

This clonotype was picked up many times. The J gene is TRBJ2-7, the V gene TRBV5-1; the D gene is possibly TRBD1 (6 bases). V was trimmed by 4 bases and J by 2 bases, leaving 7 bases between them. The length of the CDR3 is 12 residues. Germline-derived CDR1 and CDR2 are SGHRS and YFSETQ. CDR3 nucleotides: TGCGCCAGCAGCAGGACAGCCTACGAGCAGTACTTC. It codes for CASSRTAYEQYF.

The rearrangement uses TRBV12-3 or TRBV12-4 and TRBJ2-5; the D gene is possibly TRBD1 (6 bases). The CDR3 totals 14 residues. Trimming cost V 8 bases and J 1 base, with 14 bases left between them. The CDR3 region is CASSRGSSQETQYF. In DNA form, the CDR3 reads TGTGCCAGCTCCAGGGGATCCAGCCAAGAGACCCAGTACTTC.

V is TRBV30 and J is TRBJ2-5; D may be TRBD2 (6 bases). Trimming took off 1 base at V and 0 bases at J, with 6 bases between the two ends. CDR3 length equals 13 residues. The V gene's germline CDR1 is GTSNPN and CDR2 SVGIG (reference sequence). The CDR3 DNA follows: TGTGCCTGGAGTGCTAGCGACCAAGAGACCCAGTACTTC. Amino acid sequence: CAWSASDQETQYF.

This clonotype was observed at least ten times. The gene calls are TRBV5-1 and TRBJ1-2; 7 nucleotides align to TRBD1. This CDR3 region has 13 residues. Looked up from germline, CDR1 is SGHRS and CDR2 is YFSETQ. V dropped 4 bases and J dropped 2; count of bases not matched to a gene: 2. The CDR3 DNA follows: TGCGCCAGCAGCGGGACAGAAAACTATGGCTACACCTTC. Its translation is CASSGTENYGYTF.

This clonotype was detected many times. This chain uses TRBV29-1 with TRBJ1-1; D is uncertain. Trimming left V 6 bases short and J 0 bases short, with 17 bases between. The CDR3 spans 15 residues. Germline V gene sequence: CDR1 SQVTM, CDR2 ANQGSEA. The CDR3 DNA follows: TGCAGCGTGAGGGTTTACAGCATCATGAACACTGAAGCTTTCTTT. Translating it yields CSVRVYSIMNTEAFF.

The chain has TRBV10-3 and TRBJ1-2; D may be TRBD1 (6 bases). Germline values: CDR1 ENHRY, CDR2 SYGVKD. V lost 3 bases and J 7 bases, leaving 12 bases between the germline ends. The CDR3 loop spans 13 amino acids. This CDR3 reads CAISDSGEGGYTF. Written as DNA, the CDR3 is TGTGCCATCAGTGATTCAGGGGAGGGTGGCTACACCTTC.

At least ten counts were recorded for this clonotype. The genes are TRBV5-6 and TRBJ2-7, with 8 positions matching TRBD2. CDR3 size: 16 residues. Trimming at V came to 7 bases and at J to 6 bases, leaving 18 bases not matched to a gene. Germline-derived CDR1 and CDR2 are SGHDT and YYEEEE. This CDR3 is CASARGGTSGSREQYF. The CDR3 region has the DNA TGTGCCAGCGCACGAGGTGGAACTAGCGGCAGTCGCGAGCAGTACTTC. Full variable domain (remainder filled in from reference TRBV5-6 and TRBJ2-7): DAGVTQSPTHLIKTRGQQVTLRCSPKSGHDTVSWYQQALGQGPQFIFQYYEEEERQRGNFPDRFSGHQFPNYSSELNVNALLLGDSALYLCASARGGTSGSREQYFGPGTRLTVT.

This clonotype occurred many times. V and J are TRBV12-3 or TRBV12-4 and TRBJ1-1, with a possible D match to TRBD1 (5 bases). The V gene lost 5 bases and the J gene lost 8 bases, with 18 bases spanning the gap. CDR3 size: 14 residues. The CDR3, as DNA: TGTGCCAGCAGTCGAGGGACCCAAGCGTGGGAAGCTTTCTTT. Protein product: CASSRGTQAWEAFF.

The chain is built from TRBV11-2 and TRBJ2-2; TRBD1 might be the D (6 bases). CDR3 length: 15 residues. The germline V gene has CDR1 SGHAT and CDR2 FQNNGV. The V end lost 6 bases, the J end lost 0 bases, and 11 bases lay between the germline ends. The CDR3 protein is CASRQDRTNTGELFF. CDR3 nucleotide sequence: TGTGCCAGCAGGCAGGACAGAACGAACACCGGGGAGCTGTTTTTT.

This clonotype was detected many times. The gene calls are TRBV12-3 or TRBV12-4 and TRBJ1-1; tentatively, D is TRBD1 (6 bases). V was clipped by 5 bases and J by 1 base, with 23 bases between them. The CDR3 contains 18 residues. CDR3 nucleotide sequence: TGTGCCAGCAGTCTATCCTCCCAGGGGACCCTTAGGAACACTGAAGCTTTCTTT. Its protein is CASSLSSQGTLRNTEAFF.

A few counts support this clonotype. This chain uses TRBV5-4 with TRBJ2-2, with 13 bases lining up with TRBD2. Per the germline V gene, CDR1 is SGHNT and CDR2 is YYREEE (reference sequence). V shed 1 base, J shed 4 bases, and the junction held 19 bases outside the gene matches. The length of the CDR3 is 22 residues. The CDR3 bases are TGTGCCAGCAGCTTGAAAGGCTTACTAGCGGGAGGGCCGAGGACGAGCACCGGGGAGCTGTTTTTT. It translates to CASSLKGLLAGGPRTSTGELFF. The complete variable domain, with remaining parts taken from reference TRBV5-4 and TRBJ2-2, reads ETGVTQSPTHLIKTRGQQVTLRCSSQSGHNTVSWYQQALGQGPQFIFQYYREEENGRGNFPPRFSGLQFPNYSSELNVNALELDDSALYLCASSLKGLLAGGPRTSTGELFFGEGSRLTVL.

In this sample, this clonotype turned up many times. Germline and junction disagree at one end, which may indicate a read error. The genes are TRBV6-5 and TRBJ1-1; tentatively, D is TRBD1 (6 bases). CDR3 length: 15 residues. Germline CDR1 is MNHEY and CDR2 is SVGAGI. DNA for the CDR3: TGTGCCAGCAGGGGAGGACAGTCGAGGAACGCTGAAGCTTTCTTT. Its protein product is CASRGGQSRNAEAFF.

There are many counts of this clonotype. The CDR3 nucleotides are TGTGCCAGTAGTACAAGACAGGTTGTGAACACTGAAGCTTTCTTT. This translates into CASSTRQVVNTEAFF. V usage is TRBV19 and J usage is TRBJ1-1, with D perhaps TRBD1 (6 bases). The V gene's germline CDR1 is LNHDA and CDR2 SQIVND (reference sequence). This CDR3 has 15 amino acids. Trimming removed 4 bases at V and 0 bases at J, with 12 bases between.

This clonotype was seen many times. This could be a read error, since a much larger clone is one nucleotide away. The rearrangement joins TRBV7-2 to TRBJ1-5; unclear D gene. The CDR3 length is 14 residues. Germline CDR1 and CDR2: SGHTA and FQGNSA. As DNA, the CDR3 is TGTGCCGGCAGCTTAGTAGGAGGGAACCAGCCCCAGCATTTT. Residues: CAGSLVGGNQPQHF.

The J gene is TRBJ2-7, the V gene TRBV15, with TRBD2 as a possible D gene (5 bases). Trimming took off 2 bases at V and 2 bases at J, with 10 bases between the two ends. The length of the CDR3 is 14 residues. The germline V gene encodes CDR1 LNHNV and CDR2 YYDKDF (reference sequence). CDR3 protein: CATSRRHGTYEQYF. CDR3 nucleotide sequence: TGTGCCACCAGCAGACGCCACGGGACCTACGAGCAGTACTTC.

This clonotype was observed many times. The chain carries TRBV2 and TRBJ2-5; 8 positions agree with TRBD1. The CDR3 loop spans 13 amino acids. V lost 6 bases, J lost 5 bases, and 5 bases stayed unmatched. Germline values: CDR1 SNHLY, CDR2 FYNNEI. The CDR3 spells CASRGQGAETQYF. CDR3 coding DNA: TGTGCCAGCAGAGGGCAGGGGGCTGAGACCCAGTACTTC. The variable domain in full, completed from reference TRBV2 and TRBJ2-5, reads EPEVTQTPSHQVTQMGQEVILRCVPISNHLYFYWYRQILGQKVEFLVSFYNNEISEKSEIFDDQFSVERPDGSNFTLKIRSTKLEDSAMYFCASRGQGAETQYFGPGTRLLVL.

This clonotype has a count of ten or more. V and J are TRBV27 and TRBJ2-3; no reliable D call. CDR1 and CDR2 from the germline V gene are MNHEY and SMNVEV (reference sequence). Trimming removed 4 bases from V and 0 bases from J, with 20 bases in between. The CDR3 covers 18 residues. CDR3 sequence reads: CASSSYSEARASTDTQYF. CDR3 bases: TGTGCCAGCAGTTCCTATTCTGAGGCTAGAGCTAGCACAGATACGCAGTATTTT.

This clonotype was counted once. This chain links TRBV12-3 or TRBV12-4 with TRBJ2-7; no clear D. CDR3 size: 13 residues. V lost 3 bases to trimming and J lost 1 base, with 7 bases between them. CDR3 sequence: CASSFAHSYEQYF. Here the CDR3 DNA reads TGTGCCAGCAGTTTCGCCCATTCCTACGAGCAGTACTTC.

The chain joins TRBV20-1 to TRBJ1-1; 12 bases are a match to TRBD1. Germline V gives CDR1 DFQATT, CDR2 SNEGSKA (reference sequence). This CDR3 is 13 amino acids long. With 6 bases clipped from V and 5 bases from J, the junction kept 4 bases outside the gene matches. The CDR3 loop reads CSAGTGGATEAFF. The CDR3 region has the DNA TGCAGTGCAGGGACAGGGGGCGCGACTGAAGCTTTCTTT.

The V call is TRBV6-2 or TRBV6-3, the J call TRBJ1-2, with 7 bases lining up with TRBD1. CDR3 length: 13 amino acids. In germline, CDR1 is MNHEY, CDR2 SVGEGT. Germline trimming cut 9 bases from V and 3 bases from J; bases unmatched to any gene: 7. The CDR3 DNA is TGTGCCAGTTCAACAGGGGATCACTATGGCTACACCTTC. As protein: CASSTGDHYGYTF.